These T cell receptor beta chains were read from a single sample in a study of shared T cell receptors in the human thymus. Assay used: immunoSEQ multiplex PCR; TCRdb lists only in-frame clones, some missing. The sample holds approximately 580,000 clones, approximately 78% seen once. The same data also went into a second study, on human thymus T cells.

The sample consisted of thymocytes. These receptor sequences come from a boy under three years old with a congenital heart defect. Each CDR3 is given with its conserved first and last residue. A D gene is named only where the DNA matches it firmly. Some rows mark clone size as missing; the rest say once, few, many or name a class of expanded clone.

TRBJ2-2 . TRBV5-6 . CASSLYPKGHNTGELFF TGTGCCAGCAGCTTGTATCCGAAGGGACACAACACCGGGGAGCTGTTTTTT
TRBJ1-2 TRBD1 TRBV6-5 . CASRSGTGIYGYTF TGTGCCAGCAGGTCCGGGACAGGGATTTATGGATACACCTTC
TRBJ2-3 TRBD2 TRBV6-1 . CASSERSSGSTDTQYF TGTGCCAGCAGTGAAAGGTCTAGCGGGAGCACAGATACGCAGTATTTT
TRBJ2-1 TRBD1 TRBV28 . CASRLDRGGCEQFF TGTGCCAGCAGACTCGACAGGGGTGGGTGTGAGCAATTCTTC
TRBJ2-7 TRBD2 TRBV11-3 . CASRQTSGRSRSYEQYF TGTGCCAGCAGGCAAACTAGCGGGAGGAGTCGGTCCTACGAGCAGTACTTC
TRBJ1-1 . TRBV14 . CASSQNRVNTEAFF TGTGCCAGCAGCCAAAACAGGGTAAACACTGAAGCTTTCTTT
TRBJ2-2 TRBD1 TRBV30 . CAWSVFDRAYTGELFF TGTGCCTGGAGTGTATTTGACAGGGCCTACACCGGGGAGCTGTTTTTT
TRBJ1-1 TRBD1 TRBV11-3 once CASSLHRGGTEAFF TGTGCCAGCAGCTTACACAGGGGTGGGACTGAAGCTTTCTTT
TRBJ1-1 TRBD1 TRBV27 . CASSSTGQPNTEAFF TGTGCCAGCAGTTCCACGGGACAGCCGAACACTGAAGCTTTCTTT
TRBJ2-5 TRBD1 TRBV7-2 . CASSQYRGLQETQYF TGTGCCAGCAGCCAATACAGGGGCCTCCAAGAGACCCAGTACTTC
TRBJ2-1 TRBD2 TRBV7-2 . CASSSRPGIAGSNEQFF TGTGCCAGCAGCTCCCGACCCGGAATAGCGGGAAGTAATGAGCAGTTCTTC
TRBJ2-7 . TRBV4-3 . CASSQVPSVRRDYEQYF TGCGCCAGCAGCCAAGTCCCATCAGTGCGGCGGGACTACGAGCAGTACTTC
TRBJ2-7 . TRBV7-4 . CARGSQGAGERRYEQYF TGTGCCAGGGGATCTCAAGGGGCAGGGGAAAGACGCTACGAGCAGTACTTC
TRBJ1-2 . TRBV5-1 . CASSLVTAWNYGYTF TGCGCCAGCAGCTTGGTGACAGCCTGGAACTATGGCTACACCTTC
TRBJ1-2 . TRBV6-5 . CASSYYVYDGYTF TGTGCCAGCAGTTACTATGTTTATGATGGCTACACCTTC
TRBJ1-2 . TRBV4-2 few CASSQVDRLNYGYTF TGTGCCAGCAGCCAAGTCGACAGGCTAAACTATGGCTACACCTTC
TRBJ2-7 TRBD1 TRBV29-1 . CSPRTGRTRRYEQYF TGCAGCCCAAGGACAGGGCGGACCAGGCGCTACGAGCAGTACTTC
TRBJ2-1 TRBD2 TRBV19 . CASSCGRAIDNEQFF TGTGCCAGTAGTTGCGGGAGGGCCATCGACAATGAGCAGTTCTTC
TRBJ1-1 TRBD1 TRBV25-1 . CASRVDRDTEAFF TGTGCCAGCAGAGTCGACAGGGACACTGAAGCTTTCTTT
TRBJ1-1 . TRBV5-6 . CASSLAPLRTLNTEAFF TGTGCCAGCAGCTTGGCTCCCCTTAGGACACTGAACACTGAAGCTTTCTTT
TRBJ1-1 . TRBV14 . CASSQGLMNTEAFF TGTGCCAGCAGCCAGGGCCTCATGAACACTGAAGCTTTCTTT
TRBJ2-2 . TRBV7-8 . CASSLSGGWNTGELFF TGTGCCAGCAGCTTATCCGGCGGATGGAACACCGGGGAGCTGTTTTTT
TRBJ2-1 TRBD2 TRBV10-3 . CAISEVLAGGPDAYNEQFF TGTGCCATCAGTGAGGTCCTAGCGGGAGGGCCTGACGCCTACAATGAGCAGTTCTTC
TRBJ2-3 TRBD2 TRBV27 few CASSLSPTSGRADTQYF TGTGCCAGCAGTTTATCACCGACTAGCGGGAGGGCAGATACGCAGTATTTT
TRBJ1-5 . TRBV9 . CASSATGNQPQHF TGTGCCAGCAGCGCTACAGGGAATCAGCCCCAGCATTTT